The 32 T cell receptor beta chains below were found in one sample sequenced in a study of Graves' ophthalmopathy and Graves' hyperthyroidism. Amplified TCR beta CDR3 regions were obtained using RNA transcripts as template. Second-round multiplex PCR followed a first-round RT-PCR using HTBI primers. Each CDR3 protein gets one entry after TCRdb re-called the multiplex PCR reads with MiXCR. Of 340,000 or so distinct CDR3 sequences in the sample, under 20% were seen once. The sample consisted of peripheral blood. The receptors here all came from an adult man with Graves' ophthalmopathy.

This clonotype has ten or more counts. The chain couples TRBV4-1 to TRBJ1-5, with TRBD1 as a possible D gene (5 bases). The CDR3 consists of 13 residues. CDR1 is MGHRA, CDR2 YSYEKL, per germline. The V end lost 2 bases, the J end lost 9 bases, and 11 bases lay between the germline ends. CDR3 nucleotide sequence: TGCGCCAGCAGCCAACTCCAGGGAACGCCCCAGCATTTT. Encoded protein: CASSQLQGTPQHF.

This clonotype has at least ten counts. The chain employs TRBV11-2 and TRBJ2-5, with a possible D match to TRBD2 (5 bases). Germline-derived CDR1 and CDR2 are SGHAT and FQNNGV. The CDR3 is made up of 15 amino acids. The V gene lost 7 bases and the J gene lost 2 bases, with 17 bases spanning the gap. The CDR3: CASTNLARGQETQYF. In DNA form, the CDR3 reads TGTGCCAGCACCAACTTGGCGAGAGGGCAAGAGACCCAGTACTTC. The whole variable domain, remainder taken from reference TRBV11-2 and TRBJ2-5, is EAGVAQSPRYKIIEKRQSVAFWCNPISGHATLYWYQQILGQGPKLLIQFQNNGVVDDSQLPKDRFSAERLKGVDSTLKIQPAKLEDSAVYLCASTNLARGQETQYFGPGTRLLVL.

In its sample, this clonotype was seen many times. The rearrangement joins TRBV3-1 to TRBJ2-7; D gene unclear. This CDR3 is built from 11 residues. Trimming cost V 2 bases and J 4 bases, with 3 bases left between them. The germline V gene has CDR1 LGHDT and CDR2 YNNKEL (reference sequence). The chain's CDR3 is CASSQQYEQYF. The CDR3 DNA follows: TGTGCCAGCAGCCAACAATACGAGCAGTACTTC.

The gene calls are TRBV6-1 and TRBJ2-7; 8 bases map to TRBD2. CDR3 length: 15 residues. With V trimmed by 5 bases and J by 5 bases, 11 bases remained unmatched. Germline lookup yields CDR1 MNHNS and CDR2 SASEGT. CDR3 sequence reads: CASSLHQRGTHEQYF. CDR3 DNA sequence: TGTGCCAGCAGTCTCCACCAGCGGGGGACCCACGAGCAGTACTTC.

This clonotype appeared many times. The J gene is TRBJ2-5, the V gene TRBV30, with a possible D match to TRBD1 (5 bases). CDR3 length equals 17 residues. CDR1 and CDR2 from the germline V gene are GTSNPN and SVGIG (reference sequence). Trimming stripped 1 base from V and 2 bases from J, with 20 bases between. The CDR3 coding sequence is TGTGCCTGGAGTGCCACGCCCTCAGGGTTTCGGCAAGAGACCCAGTACTTC. This gives the protein CAWSATPSGFRQETQYF.

The sample holds one count of this clonotype. A clone one base away is much larger, so this may be a read error. V gene TRBV5-6 combines with J gene TRBJ1-3; D is undetermined. This CDR3 is built from 16 residues. CDR1 is SGHDT, CDR2 YYEEEE, per germline. V was clipped by 4 bases and J by 2 bases, with 16 bases between them. The CDR3 protein is CASSPFGRLTGNTIYF. CDR3 bases: TGTGCCAGCAGCCCTTTCGGAAGGTTAACTGGAAACACCATATATTTT.

In its sample, this clonotype was seen many times. This sequence joins TRBV19 and TRBJ1-2; D possibly corresponds to TRBD1 (6 bases). Per the germline V gene, CDR1 is LNHDA and CDR2 is SQIVND (reference sequence). This CDR3 is built from 16 residues. The germline V and J ends were trimmed by 6 bases and 1 base, with 18 bases remaining between them. CDR3 coding DNA: TGTGCCAGTAGCCGTAGAGTCGGACAGCGTAACTATGGCTACACCTTC. Protein product: CASSRRVGQRNYGYTF.

This clonotype was seen a few times. The rearrangement uses TRBV7-3 and TRBJ2-7, with TRBD1 matching over 7 bases. After removal of 6 bases from V and 5 bases from J, the junction contained 7 bases not matched to a gene. The CDR3 covers 13 residues. Germline V CDR1 and CDR2: SGHTA, FQGTGA. This CDR3 reads CASSMTGTNEQYF. CDR3 DNA: TGTGCCAGCAGTATGACAGGGACAAACGAGCAGTACTTC. Using reference TRBV7-3 and TRBJ2-7 for the parts outside the CDR3, the full variable domain is GAGVSQTPSNKVTEKGKYVELRCDPISGHTALYWYRQSLGQGPEFLIYFQGTGAADDSGLPNDRFFAVRPEGSVSTLKIQRTERGDSAVYLCASSMTGTNEQYFGPGTRLTVT.

This clonotype was observed at least ten times. V usage is TRBV25-1 and J usage is TRBJ1-1, with a weak D call TRBD1 (6 bases). Germline V gene data show CDR1 as MGHDK and CDR2 as SYGVNS. CDR3 length: 15 amino acids. Trimming removed 4 bases at V and 6 bases at J, with 18 bases between. In DNA form, the CDR3 reads TGTGCCAGCAGTGCGGGGGGCGCAGAAGCCCCTGAAGCTTTCTTT. Translation: CASSAGGAEAPEAFF.

This clonotype was detected many times. The V call is TRBV20-1, the J call TRBJ2-7, with TRBD2 matching 9 bases. The V segment lost 0 bases and the J segment 2 bases; nucleotides outside the gene matches: 2. The CDR3 is made up of 14 amino acids. Germline CDR1 reads DFQATT; CDR2 reads SNEGSKA (reference sequence). The CDR3 nucleotides read TGCAGTGCTAGAGATAGCGGGAGACCCTACGAGCAGTACTTC. Translation: CSARDSGRPYEQYF.

This clonotype was seen many times. The chain has TRBV20-1 and TRBJ2-5; TRBD2 matches at 7 bases. V shed 6 bases, J shed 2 bases, and the junction held 6 bases outside the gene matches. The CDR3 has 13 residues. Germline CDR1 is DFQATT and CDR2 is SNEGSKA (reference sequence). CDR3 coding DNA: TGCAGTGCAGATGGGACTACTCAAGAGACCCAGTACTTC. This encodes CSADGTTQETQYF.

This clonotype was recorded at least ten times. The chain combines TRBV14 with TRBJ2-7, with a tentative D call TRBD2 (6 bases). Germline V gene sequence: CDR1 SGHDN, CDR2 FVKESK. The CDR3 runs to 15 residues. Trimming removed 3 bases at V and 1 base at J, with 13 bases between. The CDR3 coding sequence is TGTGCCAGCAGCCATCGTGGGGGGAAATCCTACGAGCAGTACTTC. The encoded protein is CASSHRGGKSYEQYF. Using reference TRBV14 and TRBJ2-7 for the parts outside the CDR3, the full variable domain is EAGVTQFPSHSVIEKGQTVTLRCDPISGHDNLYWYRRVMGKEIKFLLHFVKESKQDESGMPNNRFLAERTGGTYSTLKVQPAELEDSGVYFCASSHRGGKSYEQYFGPGTRLTVT.

The chain has TRBV28 and TRBJ1-3, with D possibly matching TRBD1 (5 bases). The CDR3 runs to 16 residues. CDR1 is MDHEN and CDR2 is SYDVKM in the germline V gene. The germline V and J ends were trimmed by 4 bases and 0 bases, with 13 bases remaining between them. Here the CDR3 DNA reads TGTGCCAGCAGTTCTCCGGGACGCAACTCTGGAAACACCATATATTTT. Residues: CASSSPGRNSGNTIYF.

This clonotype was observed at least ten times. This chain uses TRBV7-8 with TRBJ1-2; D uncertain. Germline lookup yields CDR1 SGHVS and CDR2 FQNEAQ. CDR3 length: 14 amino acids. Trimming removed 1 base from V and 6 bases from J, with 12 bases in between. CDR3 loop: CASSLGAPGHGYTF. In nucleotides, the CDR3 is TGTGCCAGCAGCTTAGGAGCCCCTGGGCATGGCTACACCTTC.

Concerning this clonotype itself: Sequence at one end of the junction differs from germline and may be a read error. The J gene is TRBJ2-2, the V gene TRBV19; D may be TRBD1 (8 bases). This CDR3 is 14 amino acids long. Germline V CDR1 and CDR2: LNHDA, SQIVND (reference sequence). CDR3 bases: TGTGCCAGTAGTATTGTGTGGACAGGGCGGGAGCTGTATTTT. This sequence encodes CASSIVWTGRELYF.

At least ten counts were recorded for this clonotype. V is TRBV6-5 and J is TRBJ2-6; TRBD1 or TRBD2 may be the D gene (5 bases each). V shed 0 bases and J shed 1 base, with 10 bases lying between them. The CDR3 has 17 amino acids. Germline V gene lookup returns CDR1 MNHEY and CDR2 SVGAGI. The CDR3 DNA reads TGTGCCAGCAGTTACTCGGGTTGGGGGTCTGGGGCCAACGTCCTGACTTTC. It encodes CASSYSGWGSGANVLTF.

This clonotype was seen repeatedly, ten times or more. The CDR3, as DNA: TGTGCCAGCAGAGCCCCCGACAGGGGACGGGAGACCCAGTACTTC. Protein sequence: CASRAPDRGRETQYF. This chain joins TRBV28 and TRBJ2-5, with TRBD1 matching 8 bases. The V gene's germline CDR1 is MDHEN and CDR2 SYDVKM. V dropped 6 bases and J dropped 5; count of bases not matched to a gene: 11. This CDR3 spans 15 amino acids. The complete variable domain, with remaining parts taken from reference TRBV28 and TRBJ2-5, reads DVKVTQSSRYLVKRTGEKVFLECVQDMDHENMFWYRQDPGLGLRLIYFSYDVKMKEKGDIPEGYSVSREKKERFSLILESASTNQTSMYLCASRAPDRGRETQYFGPGTRLLVL.

The table lists this clonotype with many counts. The chain recombines TRBV3-1 with TRBJ1-2; 8 nucleotides agree with TRBD1. The germline CDR1 and CDR2 sequences are LGHDT and YNNKEL (reference sequence). Germline trimming cut 5 bases from V and 10 bases from J; bases unmatched to any gene: 15. CDR3 length equals 15 residues. The DNA for the CDR3 is TGTGCCAGCAGCAGCGGACAGGGTAATAAGGAGGACTACACCTTC. Its translation: CASSSGQGNKEDYTF. Using reference TRBV3-1 and TRBJ1-2 for the parts outside the CDR3, the full variable domain is DTAVSQTPKYLVTQMGNDKSIKCEQNLGHDTMYWYKQDSKKFLKIMFSYNNKELIINETVPNRFSPKSPDKAHLNLHINSLELGDSAVYFCASSSGQGNKEDYTFGSGTRLTVV.

This clonotype was observed many times. This chain joins TRBV5-1 and TRBJ1-3; 7 positions match TRBD1. Germline V gene data show CDR1 as SGHRS and CDR2 as YFSETQ. Unmatched junction bases numbered 5, after V lost 2 bases and J lost 0 bases. This CDR3 region has 16 residues. The CDR3 DNA reads TGCGCCAGCAGCTTCGGACAGGTCCACTCTGGAAACACCATATATTTT. As protein: CASSFGQVHSGNTIYF.

This clonotype was counted many times. In nucleotides, the CDR3 is TGCAGCGTTGCCGGGGCCGCGTCCGGGGAGCTGTTTTTT. This translates into CSVAGAASGELFF. J is TRBJ2-2 and V is TRBV29-1; the D call may be TRBD1 or TRBD2 (5 bases each). The ends were cut back, 4 bases at V and 6 bases at J, with 12 bases in the middle. The germline CDR1 and CDR2 sequences are SQVTM and ANQGSEA. CDR3 length: 13 amino acids.

A word on this clonotype: This sequence may be a read error, since a much larger clone differs from it by one base. The chain recombines TRBV19 with TRBJ1-2, with 7 bases matching TRBD1. Germline V gene data show CDR1 as LNHDA and CDR2 as SQIVND (reference sequence). The CDR3 is made up of 15 amino acids. The CDR3 loop is CASRVTGVENYGHTF. As DNA, the CDR3 is TGTGCCAGTAGGGTCACAGGGGTGGAAAACTATGGCCACACCTTC.

This clonotype came up many times. This chain connects TRBV7-9 to TRBJ1-5, with D unresolved. Trimming removed 4 bases at V and 3 bases at J, with 7 bases between. The CDR3 contains 13 residues. Germline CDR1 reads SEHNR; CDR2 reads FQNEAQ (reference sequence). Written as DNA, the CDR3 is TGTGCCAGCAGCTCCTGGGACAATCAGCCCCAGCATTTT. This encodes CASSSWDNQPQHF.

With regard to this clonotype: One base away lies a much larger clone, so this may be a sequencing read error. The rearrangement links TRBV2 to TRBJ1-6; possibly TRBD1 for D (6 bases). This CDR3 is 15 amino acids long. In germline, CDR1 is SNHLY, CDR2 FYNNEI. The chain's CDR3 is CASGPPSGVNSSLHF. DNA for the CDR3: TGTGCCAGCGGACCTCCGTCAGGGGTCAATTCATCCCTCCACTTT.

The chain employs TRBV28 and TRBJ2-5; 7 bases agree with TRBD2. The CDR3 has 14 amino acids. Germline V gene sequence: CDR1 MDHEN, CDR2 SYDVKM. V lost 1 base, J lost 4 bases, and 3 bases stayed unmatched. As DNA, the CDR3 is TGTGCCAGCAGTTTATACCCGGGAGGAGAGACCCAGTACTTC. This codes for CASSLYPGGETQYF.

J is TRBJ2-7 and V is TRBV7-9; D is possibly TRBD1 or TRBD2 (6 bases each). The CDR3 is 15 residues long. CDR1 and CDR2 from the germline V gene are SEHNR and FQNEAQ (reference sequence). Deletions cut 1 base from V and 5 bases from J, with 15 bases between. The chain's CDR3 is CASSLDWGAEDEQYF. The CDR3 region has the DNA TGTGCCAGCAGCTTAGATTGGGGGGCAGAGGACGAGCAGTACTTC.

The sample holds a few counts of this clonotype. The chain has TRBV6-1 and TRBJ1-1, with a weak D call TRBD1 (5 bases). The CDR3 loop spans 15 amino acids. Germline-derived CDR1 and CDR2 are MNHNS and SASEGT. V lost 2 bases and J lost 4, with 14 bases in between. CDR3 coding DNA: TGTGCCAGCAGTGAACGGGGTATGGGGGGCACTGAAGCTTTCTTT. Its protein product is CASSERGMGGTEAFF.

This chain links TRBV20-1 with TRBJ2-5; TRBD2 agrees at 9 bases. The CDR3 is 14 amino acids. CDR1 is DFQATT, CDR2 SNEGSKA, per germline (reference sequence). The V and J ends lost 6 bases and 7 bases, in that order; junction bases with no gene match: 12. This chain's CDR3 is CSARIAGAPRTQYF. Here the CDR3 DNA reads TGCAGTGCCCGGATAGCGGGGGCCCCCAGGACCCAGTACTTC.

This clonotype showed up many times. CDR3 coding DNA: TGTGCCAGCAGCCAAGATCTTGGGTTAGAGACCCAGTACTTC. It yields the protein CASSQDLGLETQYF. The chain couples TRBV4-2 to TRBJ2-5; D remains ambiguous. The CDR3 extends over 14 amino acids. Germline V gene data show CDR1 as LGHNA and CDR2 as YNFKEQ. The V and J ends lost 0 bases and 4 bases respectively, with 9 bases between them.

The rearrangement uses TRBV2 and TRBJ2-7; possibly TRBD1 or TRBD2 for D (5 bases each). Germline V lookup: CDR1 SNHLY, CDR2 FYNNEI. V was clipped by 7 bases and J by 4 bases, with 11 bases between them. The CDR3 sequence is 12 residues long. CDR3 loop: CASNSGRYEQYF. The CDR3 DNA is TGTGCCAGCAATTCGGGGCGTTACGAGCAGTACTTC.

Ten or more counts support this clonotype. The rearrangement joins TRBV12-3 or TRBV12-4 to TRBJ2-2; D is tentatively TRBD1 or TRBD2 (5 bases each). The CDR3 has 15 residues. V lost 7 bases to trimming and J lost 7 bases, with 19 bases between them. CDR3 in amino acids: CASTPYPGTSGELFF. CDR3 DNA: TGTGCCAGCACTCCTTACCCTGGGACGAGCGGGGAGCTGTTTTTT.

This clonotype appeared many times. The V gene is TRBV3-1, the J gene TRBJ1-2, with D perhaps matching TRBD1 (5 bases). Trimming took 4 bases from V and 4 from J, leaving 13 bases between them. The CDR3 runs 14 residues. Germline values: CDR1 LGHDT, CDR2 YNNKEL (reference sequence). The CDR3 sequence: CASSRAEGSYGYTF. CDR3 coding DNA: TGTGCCAGCAGCCGGGCCGAGGGGAGCTATGGCTACACCTTC.

This clonotype was found many times. The chain recombines TRBV27 with TRBJ1-5, with 9 bases matching TRBD1. The germline V gene encodes CDR1 MNHEY and CDR2 SMNVEV (reference sequence). CDR3 length: 16 amino acids. V shed 2 bases, J shed 3 bases, and the junction held 5 bases outside the gene matches. Written as DNA, the CDR3 is TGTGCCAGCAGTTTAGGAAGGGACAGGGTCAATCAGCCCCAGCATTTT. Amino acid sequence: CASSLGRDRVNQPQHF.